The 8 T cell receptor beta chains given below trace back to one sample, sequenced in a study of CD4 T cells in relation to SARS-CoV-2 and coronaviruses. These receptors' antigens are unknown. Repertoires were generated with immunoSEQ multiplex PCR, while TCRdb's copy carries only in-frame clones and drops some. The repertoire holds about 36,000 clones, over 75% seen once, with about a fifth in the top ten. The sample comprised memory CD4+ T cells from PBMCs, cultured in vitro. Every receptor here comes from an adult with COVID-19.

The V gene is TRBV6-2 or TRBV6-3, the J gene TRBJ2-3; 10 positions agree with TRBD2. The CDR3 has 17 amino acids. The germline V gene encodes CDR1 MNHEY and CDR2 SVGEGT. V lost 2 bases and J lost 1; bases outside the gene matches: 6. The CDR3 DNA reads TGTGCCAGCAGTTACCTTCGACTAGCGGGCCGCACAGATACGCAGTATTTT. This translates into CASSYLRLAGRTDTQYF.

V is TRBV21-1 and J is TRBJ2-7; the tabulated D call, TRBD2, remains unverified against the DNA. TRBV21-1 is marked as a pseudogene. The CDR3 runs 16 residues. The CDR3 reads CASSKGGVRDSYEQYF. CDR3 DNA sequence: TGTGCCAGCAGCAAGGGGGGGGTCAGGGACTCCTACGAGCAGTACTTC.

The gene calls are TRBV9 and TRBJ2-3; TRBD1 matches 9 bases. The CDR3 spans 15 residues. After removal of 4 bases from V and 4 bases from J, the junction contained 7 bases not matched to a gene. CDR1 is SGDLS and CDR2 is YYNGEE in the germline V gene. The CDR3 coding sequence is TGTGCCAGCAGCTCCTACAGGGGGCTTTCAGATACGCAGTATTTT. This gives the protein CASSSYRGLSDTQYF.

Of note for this clone: At one boundary the junction diverges from the germline segment, which might be a read error. The chain is built from TRBV7-8 and TRBJ2-3; D is unresolved. The CDR3 has 16 residues. Germline CDR1 is SGHVS and CDR2 is FQNEAQ. The CDR3 coding sequence is TGTGCCAGCAGCTTAGTCCCCGAGACCAGCACATATACGCAGTATTTT. As protein: CASSLVPETSTYTQYF. The full variable domain, with the rest looked up from reference TRBV7-8 and TRBJ2-3, is GAGVSQSPRYKVAKRGQDVALRCDPISGHVSLFWYQQALGQGPEFLTYFQNEAQLDKSGLPSDRFFAERPEGSVSTLKIQRTQQEDSAVYLCASSLVPETSTYTQYFGPGTRLTVL.

The chain couples TRBV5-5 to TRBJ2-5, with 9 bases aligning to TRBD1. Germline CDR1 and CDR2: SGHKS and YYEKEE (reference sequence). The CDR3 spans 16 residues. The ends lost 0 bases at V and 7 bases at J; junction bases unmatched: 10. The CDR3, as DNA: TGTGCCAGCAGCTTGGGGACAGGGGACTCTCTAATGACCCAGTACTTC. This encodes CASSLGTGDSLMTQYF.

The rearrangement uses TRBV6-1 and TRBJ2-1; weak D call: TRBD1 (5 bases). The V end lost 2 bases, the J end lost 3 bases, and 11 bases lay between the germline ends. Per germline, CDR1 MNHNS and CDR2 SASEGT. The CDR3 is made up of 15 amino acids. For the CDR3, the DNA is TGTGCCAGCAGTGAACAGGGTCTAAGCTACAATGAGCAGTTCTTC. This gives the protein CASSEQGLSYNEQFF.

The chain employs TRBV7-3 and TRBJ1-6; D is undetermined. Per germline, CDR1 SGHTA and CDR2 FQGTGA. The CDR3 sequence is 17 residues long. Trimming shortened V by 2 bases and J by 7 bases, and 18 bases separated the two germline ends. CDR3 in DNA: TGTGCCAGCAGCTTAGGCCGAATTGGGAATGGGAATTCACCCCTCCACTTT. Its translation is CASSLGRIGNGNSPLHF.

V gene TRBV15 combines with J gene TRBJ2-1; D gene unclear. The CDR3 contains 14 residues. Trimming left V 5 bases short and J 7 bases short, with 15 bases between. Germline CDR1 reads LNHNV; CDR2 reads YYDKDF (reference sequence). CDR3 region: CATSLELRLNEQFF. For the CDR3, the DNA is TGTGCCACCAGCTTGGAGCTTCGGCTTAATGAGCAGTTCTTC.